This record covers a single T cell receptor beta chain. As yet, its antigen is unknown. Regarding treatment: oral pan-JAK inhibitor, 5-10 mg twice daily. Germline assignment: CDR1 SGHTA and CDR2 FQGNSA. Trimming pared 4 bases from V and 3 bases from J, leaving 13 bases between. The CDR3 consists of 14 residues. The sample belongs to a study of CD8+ T cells in alopecia areata. Overall study context: Treated patients swallowed 5 to 10 mg of oral tofacitinib twice daily.

RNA, once extracted, was reverse transcribed into cDNA for use as the sequencing template. Libraries were prepared by immunoSEQ multiplex PCR; TCRdb keeps only in-frame clonotypes and omits some of them. The profile shows approximately 210,000 clones, over 60% of them singletons. Whole-study results and caveats: Scalp clonality and expanded CD8+ clones among the top 100 fell significantly with tofacitinib. Among patients, TCR sharing was less clear than in mice, a difference possibly due in part to HLA diversity in the patient population.

This chain joins TRBV7-2 and TRBJ2-7; D uncertain. The starting material was CD4+ T cells sorted from blood, obtained at week 44, from a patient treated with tofacitinib. The sequence was obtained from a human donor with alopecia areata. CDR3 coding DNA: TGTGCCAGCAGCTCTTCCGGAACGGACTACGAGCAGTACTTC. Translated: CASSSSGTDYEQYF.